The 16 T cell receptor beta chains below all came from one sample that was sequenced in a study of cytomegalovirus exposure and HLA in healthy donors. Profiled with immunoSEQ multiplex PCR; TCRdb holds only in-frame clones, not every one. The sample lists about 98,000 clones; about 88% were seen once. Sequencing was carried out using PBMCs. The receptors were sampled from a man in his late teens or twenties in good health and CMV-seropositive.

The chain is built from TRBV29-1 and TRBJ2-1; TRBD2 matches at 16 bases. Looked up from germline, CDR1 is SQVTM and CDR2 is ANQGSEA. The CDR3 sequence is 17 residues long. V gave up 1 base and J gave up 8 bases; unmatched junction bases: 8. This CDR3 is CSVEGGGLAGGPYEQFF. The CDR3 DNA follows: TGCAGCGTTGAAGGGGGGGGACTAGCGGGAGGGCCCTATGAGCAGTTCTTC.

The CDR3 reads CASSPGQEYEQYF. The CDR3 DNA sequence: TGTGCCAGCAGTCCGGGACAGGAGTACGAGCAGTACTTC. V and J are TRBV6-5 and TRBJ2-7; 8 bases match TRBD1. The CDR3 contains 13 residues. The V gene's germline CDR1 is MNHEY and CDR2 SVGAGI. The J segment lost 4 bases and the V segment lost 5 bases, leaving 4 bases of the junction unmatched.

This chain links TRBV11-2 with TRBJ2-7, with D possibly being TRBD2 (5 bases). There are 13 residues in the CDR3. Per germline, CDR1 SGHAT and CDR2 FQNNGV. Trimming removed 1 base from V and 2 bases from J, with 6 bases in between. The CDR3 reads CASSLVGAYEQYF. Here the CDR3 DNA reads TGTGCCAGCAGCTTAGTCGGGGCCTACGAGCAGTACTTC.

The chain employs TRBV27 and TRBJ2-5, with TRBD2 matching over 12 bases. V gave up 7 bases and J gave up 6 bases; unmatched junction bases: 6. CDR3 size: 14 residues. Germline V gives CDR1 MNHEY, CDR2 SMNVEV (reference sequence). CDR3 loop: CASTLAGGHKTQYF. The CDR3 DNA reads as TGTGCCAGCACCCTAGCGGGAGGGCATAAGACCCAGTACTTC.

The rearrangement links TRBV28 to TRBJ2-7, with 8 bases lining up with TRBD2. The V segment lost 8 bases and the J segment 6 bases; nucleotides outside the gene matches: 9. Germline CDR1 MDHEN, CDR2 SYDVKM. This CDR3 comprises 13 residues. The CDR3 sequence is CASRLARLSEQYF. The CDR3 DNA sequence: TGTGCCAGCCGACTAGCGCGATTAAGCGAGCAGTACTTC.

The chain joins TRBV6-5 to TRBJ2-1; 10 bases are a match to TRBD2. The CDR3 runs to 15 residues. Trimming took 3 bases from V and 1 from J; bases not matched to a gene: 0. CDR1 is MNHEY, CDR2 SVGAGI, per germline. CDR3 amino acids: CASSYSGRSYNEQFF. The CDR3 bases are TGTGCCAGCAGTTATAGCGGGAGGTCCTACAATGAGCAGTTCTTC.

This chain connects TRBV15 to TRBJ1-1, with unresolved D. Germline assignment: CDR1 LNHNV and CDR2 YYDKDF (reference sequence). CDR3 length equals 14 residues. Trimming stripped 2 bases from V and 8 bases from J, with 15 bases between. The CDR3 DNA follows: TGTGCCACCAGCAGATCGGTTACGGAGACGGAAGCTTTCTTT. The encoded protein is CATSRSVTETEAFF.

The chain employs TRBV5-1 and TRBJ2-3; 7 bases fit TRBD1. The CDR3 length is 16 residues. Trimming cost V 2 bases and J 0 bases; bases outside gene matches: 6. The germline gives CDR1 SGHRS, CDR2 YFSETQ. The CDR3 nucleotides read TGCGCCAGCAGCTTCGGGACAGATTCTAGCACAGATACGCAGTATTTT. Translation gives CASSFGTDSSTDTQYF.

As DNA, the CDR3 is TGCGCCAGCAGCCGATCTAGCGGGAGTTTAGACAATGAGCAGTTCTTC. Amino acid sequence: CASSRSSGSLDNEQFF. The chain employs TRBV5-1 and TRBJ2-1, with 10 bases lining up with TRBD2. V lost 4 bases, J lost 5 bases, and 9 bases stayed unmatched. The CDR3 consists of 16 residues. Germline CDR1 SGHRS, CDR2 YFSETQ.

This rearrangement joins TRBV19 to TRBJ2-7; D uncertain. The germline V and J ends were trimmed by 3 bases and 3 bases, with 9 bases remaining between them. From germline, CDR1 is LNHDA and CDR2 SQIVND (reference sequence). This CDR3 comprises 13 residues. CDR3 protein: CASSINRDYEQYF. CDR3 nucleotide sequence: TGTGCCAGTAGTATTAACAGAGACTACGAGCAGTACTTC.

V is TRBV27 and J is TRBJ1-5; TRBD1 aligns across 7 bases. Germline trimming cut 1 base from V and 4 bases from J; bases unmatched to any gene: 13. CDR3 size: 18 residues. Germline lookup yields CDR1 MNHEY and CDR2 SMNVEV (reference sequence). CDR3 sequence: CASSLLKSGGGYNQPQHF. CDR3 nucleotide sequence: TGTGCCAGCAGTTTATTAAAGTCGGGAGGGGGCTATAATCAGCCCCAGCATTTT.

The chain carries TRBV18 and TRBJ2-2; 10 bases align to TRBD1. The length of the CDR3 is 17 residues. Germline V CDR1 and CDR2: KGHSH, LQKENI. Unmatched junction bases numbered 4, after V lost 3 bases and J lost 0 bases. CDR3 bases: TGTGCCAGCTCACCTACGACAGGGGGCGCGAACACCGGGGAGCTGTTTTTT. It is translated as CASSPTTGGANTGELFF.

The rearrangement joins TRBV11-2 to TRBJ2-3, with TRBD1 as a possible D gene (5 bases). Germline CDR1 is SGHAT and CDR2 is FQNNGV. CDR3 length equals 16 residues. Trimming stripped 1 base from V and 3 bases from J, with 14 bases between. CDR3 sequence: CASSLGYLAGTDTQYF. The CDR3, as DNA: TGTGCCAGCAGCTTAGGGTATTTGGCAGGGACAGATACGCAGTATTTT. Filled out from reference TRBV11-2 and TRBJ2-3, the complete variable domain reads EAGVAQSPRYKIIEKRQSVAFWCNPISGHATLYWYQQILGQGPKLLIQFQNNGVVDDSQLPKDRFSAERLKGVDSTLKIQPAKLEDSAVYLCASSLGYLAGTDTQYFGPGTRLTVL.

This chain connects TRBV30 to TRBJ2-2; 8 positions match TRBD1. V gave up 3 bases and J gave up 8 bases; unmatched junction bases: 17. The germline CDR1 and CDR2 sequences are GTSNPN and SVGIG (reference sequence). The CDR3 totals 17 residues. CDR3 region: CAWRRRDRPEFKGELFF. The CDR3 DNA follows: TGTGCCTGGAGAAGGCGGGACAGGCCCGAATTTAAGGGGGAGCTGTTTTTT.

This clone was found a few times. The V and J genes are TRBV6-1 and TRBJ2-5; 8 nucleotides line up with TRBD1. CDR1 is MNHNS, CDR2 SASEGT, per germline. The length of the CDR3 is 13 residues. Trimming removed 7 bases from V and 5 bases from J; junction bases left unmatched: 6. The CDR3 reads CASNFGQGETQYF. CDR3 bases: TGTGCCAGCAACTTCGGACAGGGTGAGACCCAGTACTTC.

V and J are TRBV10-2 and TRBJ2-7; 7 nucleotides agree with TRBD2. The V gene end was trimmed by 8 bases and the J gene end by 3 bases; junction bases not matched to a gene: 7. This CDR3 is 13 amino acids long. CDR1 WSHSY and CDR2 SAAADI come from the germline V gene. The CDR3, as DNA: TGCGCCAGCGCTAGCGGAGGAGACTACGAGCAGTACTTC. It encodes CASASGGDYEQYF.